These 2 T cell receptor beta chains were sequenced from one sample in a study of T cell responses to AZD1222 COVID-19 vaccine (dated by TCRdb to 2020 to 2022). Libraries were prepared through the immunoSEQ multiplex PCR assay. In its TCRdb copy, this immuneACCESS table keeps in-frame sequences only and misses some clones. Where compared with another copy, unresolved V genes explain less than half of these, and the others have no known cause. This sample has about 120,000 clones in its table, and 80% to 90% of those were observed once. 3% to 4.5% of the sample rests with the top ten. The time point label corresponds to: baseline before first vaccination. This specimen's treatment or condition label, interpreted: meningococcal conjugate vaccine given as trial control. Here the sequenced sample was peripheral blood, taken on day 0 of MenACWY control vaccination. These receptors all stem from an adult in good health.

This chain uses TRBV28 with TRBJ1-4, with D perhaps matching TRBD1 (6 bases). Deletions cut 3 bases from V and 8 bases from J, with 22 bases between. This CDR3 has 17 residues. CDR1 MDHEN and CDR2 SYDVKM come from the germline V gene. CDR3 residues: CASSLGTRGAGREKLFF. CDR3 DNA sequence: TGTGCCAGCAGTTTGGGGACCAGGGGAGCGGGTAGAGAAAAACTGTTTTTT. Complete variable domain (other parts from reference TRBV28 and TRBJ1-4): DVKVTQSSRYLVKRTGEKVFLECVQDMDHENMFWYRQDPGLGLRLIYFSYDVKMKEKGDIPEGYSVSREKKERFSLILESASTNQTSMYLCASSLGTRGAGREKLFFGSGTQLSVL.

The gene calls are TRBV27 and TRBJ2-1; D is possibly TRBD1 (5 bases). The CDR3 extends over 12 amino acids. V was clipped by 8 bases and J by 3 bases, with 8 bases between them. Germline-derived CDR1 and CDR2 are MNHEY and SMNVEV (reference sequence). The CDR3 loop reads CASWTYYNEQFF. The DNA for the CDR3 is TGTGCCAGCTGGACATACTACAATGAGCAGTTCTTC.